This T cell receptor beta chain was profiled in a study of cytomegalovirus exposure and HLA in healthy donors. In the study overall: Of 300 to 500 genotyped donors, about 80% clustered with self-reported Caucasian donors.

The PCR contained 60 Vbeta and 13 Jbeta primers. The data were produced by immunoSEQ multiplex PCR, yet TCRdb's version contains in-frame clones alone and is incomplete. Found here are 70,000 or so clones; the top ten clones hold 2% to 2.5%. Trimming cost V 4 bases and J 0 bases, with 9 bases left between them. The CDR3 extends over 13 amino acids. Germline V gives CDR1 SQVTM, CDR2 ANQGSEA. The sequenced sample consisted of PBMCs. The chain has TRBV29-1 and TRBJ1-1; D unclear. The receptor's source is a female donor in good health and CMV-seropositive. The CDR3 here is CSVVRVMNTEAFF. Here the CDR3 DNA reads TGCAGCGTTGTTCGAGTGATGAACACTGAAGCTTTCTTT. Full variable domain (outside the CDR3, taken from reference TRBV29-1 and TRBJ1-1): SAVISQKPSRDICQRGTSLTIQCQVDSQVTMMFWYRQQPGQSLTLIATANQGSEATYESGFVIDKFPISRPNLTFSTLTVSNMSPEDSSIYLCSVVRVMNTEAFFGQGTRLTVV.